These 15 T cell receptor beta chains share one sample of origin, sequenced in a study of cytomegalovirus exposure and HLA in healthy donors. PCR used 60 Vbeta primers and 13 Jbeta primers. The protocol was immunoSEQ multiplex PCR, while the TCRdb copy is restricted to in-frame clones and leaves out a portion. This repertoire shows approximately 50,000 clones, around three fifths found once; its top ten account for about 11%. The sample consisted of PBMCs. Source of these receptors: a human donor in good health.

The chain joins TRBV30 to TRBJ2-7; D may be TRBD2 (6 bases). V lost 0 bases and J lost 1, with 16 bases in between. The CDR3 is 16 residues long. Germline CDR1 is GTSNPN and CDR2 is SVGIG (reference sequence). The CDR3 DNA is TGTGCCTGGAGTGTCGGGGGTTCCAAGGGGTCCTACGAGCAGTACTTC. It codes for CAWSVGGSKGSYEQYF.

There are a few counts of this clone. The rearrangement joins TRBV14 to TRBJ2-1, with 7 bases matching TRBD2. V lost 0 bases to trimming and J lost 9 bases; unmatched junction nucleotides: 5. The CDR3 is 14 residues long. Germline loops: CDR1 SGHDN, CDR2 FVKESK. The CDR3, as DNA: TGTGCCAGCAGCCAAGATCGGCTAGCGGTTGAGCAGTTCTTC. Translation gives CASSQDRLAVEQFF.

V and J are TRBV7-2 and TRBJ1-5; D not certain. V dropped 1 base and J dropped 7 bases, with 11 bases sitting between them. CDR3 length: 14 residues. Germline assignment: CDR1 SGHTA and CDR2 FQGNSA. In DNA form, the CDR3 reads TGTGCCAGCAGCTTAGAGAGAGGTTGGCAGCCCCAGCATTTT. As protein: CASSLERGWQPQHF.

V is TRBV7-6 and J is TRBJ2-5, with D possibly matching TRBD2 (6 bases). Trimming left V 5 bases short and J 7 bases short, with 17 bases between. Germline CDR1 reads SGHVS; CDR2 reads FNYEAQ. The CDR3 consists of 14 residues. In nucleotides, the CDR3 is TGTGCCAGCAGCGGGTTGGAGGGGAAGGGGACCCAGTACTTC. This sequence encodes CASSGLEGKGTQYF.

The chain combines TRBV30 with TRBJ2-1, with 9 bases fitting TRBD2. Germline assignment: CDR1 GTSNPN and CDR2 SVGIG (reference sequence). Trimming removed 2 bases from V and 8 bases from J; junction bases left unmatched: 7. The CDR3 extends over 14 amino acids. The CDR3 bases are TGTGCCTGGAGTTTGGGCGGGGGGGCCGATGAGCAGTTCTTC. Translated: CAWSLGGGADEQFF.

A few counts support this clone. The chain is built from TRBV27 and TRBJ1-5; D might be TRBD1 (6 bases). The CDR3 has 15 amino acids. The V gene lost 6 bases and the J gene lost 0 bases, with 12 bases spanning the gap. Germline V gives CDR1 MNHEY, CDR2 SMNVEV (reference sequence). The CDR3 DNA reads TGTGCCAGCAGGTTGGACAGAGATAGCAATCAGCCCCAGCATTTT. It yields the protein CASRLDRDSNQPQHF.

This clone turned up a few times. This chain links TRBV15 with TRBJ2-7, with a tentative D call TRBD2 (5 bases). Trimming cost V 1 base and J 5 bases, with 12 bases left between them. Germline V gene lookup returns CDR1 LNHNV and CDR2 YYDKDF (reference sequence). CDR3 length: 14 amino acids. The CDR3 nucleotides read TGTGCCACCAGCAGAGGCCGCCTCGGGGACGAGCAGTACTTC. Protein: CATSRGRLGDEQYF.

The CDR3 reads CASSRDRSSQPQHF. As DNA, the CDR3 is TGTGCCAGCAGCAGGGACAGGTCGAGTCAGCCCCAGCATTTT. The genes are TRBV2 and TRBJ1-5, with 8 bases fitting TRBD1. V gave up 6 bases and J gave up 6 bases; unmatched junction bases: 7. CDR3 length equals 14 residues. Germline V gene data show CDR1 as SNHLY and CDR2 as FYNNEI.

The chain employs TRBV5-1 and TRBJ2-2; 8 bases agree with TRBD2. CDR3 size: 14 residues. Germline values: CDR1 SGHRS, CDR2 YFSETQ. Losses at the gene ends were 1 base for V and 5 bases for J; bases not matched to a gene: 1. CDR3 loop: CASSLIAGTGELFF. The CDR3 nucleotides read TGCGCCAGCAGCTTGATAGCGGGGACCGGGGAGCTGTTTTTT.

A few counts support this clone. The genes are TRBV6-5 and TRBJ1-1; D remains unclear. Trimming removed 6 bases at V and 7 bases at J, with 21 bases between. This CDR3 is built from 15 residues. Per the germline V gene, CDR1 is MNHEY and CDR2 is SVGAGI. The CDR3 DNA sequence: TGTGCCAGCAGCCCCGTCGGAGGGAAGACTGGTGAAGCTTTCTTT. Residues: CASSPVGGKTGEAFF.

This clone showed up just a few times. At one end, the junction sequence differs from germline, possibly due to a read error. The chain links TRBV4-2 to TRBJ1-2, with TRBD1 matching 12 bases. The CDR3 spans 16 residues. Germline assignment: CDR1 LGHNA and CDR2 YNFKEQ. The CDR3 spells CASSPYSGTGGLGYPF. The CDR3 DNA reads as TGTGCCAGCAGCCCATACTCCGGGACAGGGGGCCTTGGCTACCCCTTC.

The chain uses TRBV13 and TRBJ1-2, with D uncertain. Germline CDR1 is PRHDT and CDR2 is FYEKMQ (reference sequence). Trimming removed 0 bases from V and 6 bases from J, with 11 bases in between. The CDR3 spans 14 residues. The CDR3 here is CASSLGLAADGYTF. The DNA for the CDR3 is TGTGCCAGCAGCTTAGGCCTGGCTGCGGATGGCTACACCTTC.

The V and J genes are TRBV6-5 and TRBJ2-2; D perhaps matches TRBD2 (5 bases). Germline V gene data show CDR1 as MNHEY and CDR2 as SVGAGI. V dropped 5 bases and J dropped 7 bases, with 11 bases sitting between them. The CDR3 is 13 residues long. Here the CDR3 DNA reads TGTGCCAGCAGTGAGATGAGCGGCGGGGAGCTGTTTTTT. This sequence encodes CASSEMSGGELFF.

This chain connects TRBV5-6 to TRBJ2-5; D remains ambiguous. The CDR3 runs 16 residues. Germline V gene data show CDR1 as SGHDT and CDR2 as YYEEEE. Trimming pared 1 base from V and 7 bases from J, leaving 20 bases between. CDR3 DNA: TGTGCCAGCAGCTTGCGCTATCCGTCTGATACGCGGACCCAGTACTTC. It yields the protein CASSLRYPSDTRTQYF.

The gene calls are TRBV11-2 and TRBJ2-7; 10 bases agree with TRBD2. Germline V gene sequence: CDR1 SGHAT, CDR2 FQNNGV. Trimming removed 5 bases from V and 5 bases from J; junction bases left unmatched: 12. The CDR3 totals 16 residues. DNA for the CDR3: TGTGCCAGCAGCCCGAAACTAGCGGGGAATGCGAACGAGCAGTACTTC. This sequence encodes CASSPKLAGNANEQYF. Combining the CDR3 with reference TRBV11-2 and TRBJ2-7 gives the whole variable domain EAGVAQSPRYKIIEKRQSVAFWCNPISGHATLYWYQQILGQGPKLLIQFQNNGVVDDSQLPKDRFSAERLKGVDSTLKIQPAKLEDSAVYLCASSPKLAGNANEQYFGPGTRLTVT.